This is a list of T cell receptor beta chains from one sample in a study of blood T cell repertoires in COVID-19. Here immunoSEQ multiplex PCR was the method, and the copy in TCRdb shows in-frame clones only, minus some. Among some 150,000 clones listed, 86% were seen once. Sequenced: peripheral blood. All receptors come from a woman aged 60-75 years with acute or convalescent COVID-19. Each CDR3 is given without its conserved first and last residue.

TRBV5-1,TRBJ1-1,ASSPAGRTEAF
TRBV6-2/TRBV6-3,TRBJ2-7,ASSYSRGTLVQY
TRBV9,TRBJ2-1,ASSASGGAVGNEQF
TRBV11-3,TRBJ2-7,ASSYLGASYEQY
TRBV6-1,TRBJ1-5,ASSDREGQPQH
TRBV6-4,TRBJ2-1,ASSLGTSGLVSYNEQF
TRBV28,TRBJ1-2,ASSLGGGIRYGYT
TRBV5-4,TRBJ2-1,ASSFQGRDNEQF
TRBV6-5,TRBJ2-2,ASGRGYTGELF
TRBV27,TRBJ1-6,ASSLPLSGTGGIGSPLH
TRBV5-1,TRBJ1-1,ASSLAGPGGTEAF
TRBV23-1,TRBJ1-4,ASPHGRVDEKLF
TRBV3-1/TRBV3-2,TRBJ2-4,ASSPRGDKNIQY
TRBV5-1,TRBJ2-1,ASSLGQAPGAYNEQF
TRBV5-1,TRBJ2-1,ATKGGANEQF
TRBV5-6,TRBJ1-1,ASSLHRELWDTEAF
TRBV19,TRBJ1-1,ASSIMGTMNTEAF
TRBV2,TRBJ2-7,ASKGQGFFHEQY
TRBV11-2,TRBJ2-1,AIRPTVAGFHEQF
TRBV4-3,TRBJ1-2,ASSQDELTRGYGYT
TRBV30,TRBJ1-5,AWGRGENQPQH
TRBV12-5,TRBJ1-6,ASGPDRAPLH
TRBV2,TRBJ1-2,ASSAAANYGYT
TRBV4-1,TRBJ2-7,ASSRPGLPSYEQY
TRBV7-9,TRBJ1-6,ASSLVGQGNSPLH
TRBV7-3,TRBJ2-2,ASRPAETGELF
TRBV10-1,TRBJ1-1,ASSALRDTEAF
TRBV25-1,TRBJ2-7,ASSVYYEQY
TRBV5-1,TRBJ1-3,ASSLGPTGSGNTIY
TRBV11-3,TRBJ2-7,ASSPVPGEYSSYEQY
TRBV5-1,TRBJ1-2,ASSSAGGNYGYT
TRBV28,TRBJ2-7,ARKGLYEQY
TRBV5-1,TRBJ1-1,ASSFPPRVEAF
TRBV7-3,TRBJ2-5,ASSSAGGQETQY
TRBV30,TRBJ1-5,AWSGSRGNQPQH
TRBV6-2/TRBV6-3,TRBJ2-1,ASSHPKASGGSYNEQF
TRBV3-1/TRBV3-2,TRBJ2-2,ASSPGQAGELF
TRBV5-5,TRBJ2-1,ASRYTGTGGLNEQF
TRBV7-9,TRBJ2-2,ASSSGQGEAGELF
TRBV6-1,TRBJ1-2,ASSDIIAYGYT
TRBV7-2,TRBJ1-1,ASSLAGFRTEAF
TRBV15,TRBJ1-2,ATSRDYQGGNEGYT
TRBV19,TRBJ2-7,ASSIFEGSYEQY
TRBV4-1,TRBJ2-7,ASSTGSGDEQY
TRBV5-1,TRBJ2-3,ASSLTTGFRDTQY